This T cell receptor (beta chain) was recovered during a study of spatial heterogeneity in lung cancer. As for time point: blood at routine non-recurrence follow-up after resection. CDR1 and CDR2 from the germline V gene are LGHDT and YNNKEL (reference sequence). This CDR3 contains 14 residues. Unmatched junction bases numbered 12, after V lost 11 bases and J lost 7 bases. In its sample, this clonotype was seen many times. Using its own MiXCR run on the 5' RACE reads, TCRdb lists one record per CDR3 protein. The data show more than 40,000 distinct CDR3 sequences, more than 20% seen once. Material: PBMCs, obtained at follow-up. The clonotype comes from a female donor with early-stage non-small cell lung cancer. This chain links TRBV3-1 with TRBJ2-7, with TRBD1 matching over 12 bases. The DNA for the CDR3 is TGTGCCTCCCTGGGACAGGGGGCTTTCGGAGAGCAGTACTTC. Protein sequence: CASLGQGAFGEQYF.